The 22 T cell receptor beta chains below were found in one sample sequenced in a study of blood T cell repertoires in COVID-19. Produced via immunoSEQ multiplex PCR; TCRdb's table is partial and in-frame only. The repertoire holds fewer than 250,000 clones, with about nine tenths as singletons. Sample: PBMCs or T cells enriched from blood (not recorded which). The receptors come from a man aged 25 to 40 in a cohort exposed to, infected with or recovered from COVID-19 (not recorded which).

J is TRBJ2-7 and V is TRBV28; tentative D call: TRBD2 (5 bases). In germline, CDR1 is MDHEN, CDR2 SYDVKM. This CDR3 is built from 14 residues. Trimming took 6 bases from V and 2 from J, leaving 14 bases between them. In DNA, the CDR3 is TGTGCCAGCAGGGCGGACTTCGTAACCTACGAGCAGTACTTC. This gives the protein CASRADFVTYEQYF.

The chain joins TRBV28 to TRBJ2-7; TRBD2 aligns across 10 bases. The V gene end was trimmed by 7 bases and the J gene end by 0 bases; junction bases not matched to a gene: 3. There are 14 residues in the CDR3. Germline values: CDR1 MDHEN, CDR2 SYDVKM. CDR3 residues: CASTLAGGSYEQYF. CDR3 sequence (DNA): TGTGCCAGCACCTTAGCGGGAGGCTCCTACGAGCAGTACTTC.

The DNA for the CDR3 is TGTGCCAGCAGCGATGGGACAGGGGTCGACGAGCAGTACTTC. It yields the protein CASSDGTGVDEQYF. V is TRBV9 and J is TRBJ2-7; 10 positions match TRBD1. V gave up 3 bases and J gave up 5 bases; unmatched junction bases: 5. The CDR3 covers 14 residues. Germline loops: CDR1 SGDLS, CDR2 YYNGEE.

The table lists this clone with a count of one. The rearrangement joins TRBV10-3 to TRBJ1-2; 8 bases align to TRBD1. The CDR3 has 13 amino acids. Germline CDR1 ENHRY, CDR2 SYGVKD. Trimming cost V 6 bases and J 4 bases; bases outside gene matches: 4. DNA for the CDR3: TGTGCCATCAGACCAGGGGGCGTCTATGGCTACACCTTC. Its protein is CAIRPGGVYGYTF.

In nucleotides, the CDR3 is TGTGCCAGCAGACCTCAGACGGGAACCGGGGAGCTGTTTTTT. Its translation: CASRPQTGTGELFF. This chain links TRBV7-9 with TRBJ2-2; maybe TRBD2 (5 bases). Trimming shortened V by 6 bases and J by 5 bases, and 13 bases separated the two germline ends. Germline V gene sequence: CDR1 SEHNR, CDR2 FQNEAQ (reference sequence). The CDR3 runs 14 residues.

The chain is built from TRBV4-2 and TRBJ1-1, with D perhaps TRBD1 (5 bases). V shed 3 bases and J shed 1 base, with 6 bases lying between them. The CDR3 has 13 residues. The V gene's germline CDR1 is LGHNA and CDR2 YNFKEQ. The CDR3 loop reads CASSHGGNTEAFF. As DNA, the CDR3 is TGTGCCAGCAGCCACGGGGGGAACACTGAAGCTTTCTTT.

This clone has more than one count but fewer than ten. The gene calls are TRBV6-5 and TRBJ1-1; D might be TRBD1 (6 bases). The V and J ends lost 5 bases and 7 bases respectively, with 17 bases between them. Germline V gene lookup returns CDR1 MNHEY and CDR2 SVGAGI. The CDR3 is 14 residues long. CDR3 residues: CASSRTAMNGEAFF. The DNA for the CDR3 is TGTGCCAGCAGTCGGACAGCGATGAACGGTGAAGCTTTCTTT.

The J gene is TRBJ2-1, the V gene TRBV6-5; weak D call: TRBD1 (6 bases). Germline-derived CDR1 and CDR2 are MNHEY and SVGAGI. CDR3 size: 13 residues. Trimming took 6 bases from V and 8 from J, leaving 14 bases between them. Here the CDR3 DNA reads TGTGCCAGCAGAGAGTCCAGGGGATATGAGCAGTTCTTC. It specifies CASRESRGYEQFF.

In this sample, this clone turned up a few times. The gene calls are TRBV18 and TRBJ1-5, with D unclear. Per germline, CDR1 KGHSH and CDR2 LQKENI. Trimming removed 1 base at V and 0 bases at J, with 4 bases between. The CDR3 covers 14 residues. CDR3 DNA: TGTGCCAGCTCACCACAATATAGCAATCAGCCCCAGCATTTT. It encodes CASSPQYSNQPQHF.

This chain uses TRBV2 with TRBJ1-2, with no clear D. Trimming removed 8 bases at V and 6 bases at J, with 16 bases between. CDR1 is SNHLY and CDR2 is FYNNEI in the germline V gene. CDR3 length equals 13 residues. The CDR3 bases are TGTGCCAGCGTTCCGGATTCGGAGGATGGCTACACCTTC. It codes for CASVPDSEDGYTF.

This clone is a singleton in its sample. The rearrangement links TRBV5-6 to TRBJ2-5; 8 bases line up with TRBD1. The germline gives CDR1 SGHDT, CDR2 YYEEEE. With 1 base clipped from V and 6 bases from J, the junction kept 8 bases outside the gene matches. The CDR3 spans 15 residues. The CDR3 sequence: CASSLLGQVSQTQYF. The CDR3 DNA sequence: TGTGCCAGCAGCTTGCTGGGACAGGTCAGTCAGACCCAGTACTTC. Full variable domain (remainder filled in from reference TRBV5-6 and TRBJ2-5): DAGVTQSPTHLIKTRGQQVTLRCSPKSGHDTVSWYQQALGQGPQFIFQYYEEEERQRGNFPDRFSGHQFPNYSSELNVNALLLGDSALYLCASSLLGQVSQTQYFGPGTRLLVL.

The V call is TRBV7-4, the J call TRBJ2-3; 15 nucleotides match TRBD2. Trimming removed 5 bases from V and 6 bases from J; junction bases left unmatched: 12. CDR1 SGHVT and CDR2 SQSDAQ come from the germline V gene. This CDR3 contains 18 residues. As DNA, the CDR3 is TGTGCCAGCAGCACCCGTCGGACTAGCGGGAGGGCGGAGGATACGCAGTATTTT. As protein: CASSTRRTSGRAEDTQYF.

The chain links TRBV7-9 to TRBJ2-3; 7 bases fit TRBD2. This CDR3 has 14 amino acids. Germline V gives CDR1 SEHNR, CDR2 FQNEAQ (reference sequence). The V and J ends lost 11 bases and 1 base, in that order; junction bases with no gene match: 9. CDR3 bases: TGTGCCGGGGGGGACGGAGGTCGCACAGATACGCAGTATTTT. Translating gives CAGGDGGRTDTQYF.

This clone was observed a single time. The rearrangement links TRBV24-1 to TRBJ2-3, with 7 bases matching TRBD2. The V segment lost 6 bases and the J segment 6 bases; nucleotides outside the gene matches: 11. The CDR3 is 15 residues long. Germline V gene sequence: CDR1 KGHDR, CDR2 SFDVKD. The DNA for the CDR3 is TGTGCCACCAGTCGCCGCGGGAGCGGAGGGGATACGCAGTATTTT. Protein: CATSRRGSGGDTQYF.

This chain uses TRBV6-2 or TRBV6-3 with TRBJ2-1; the match to TRBD2 covers 13 bases. Germline trimming cut 6 bases from V and 0 bases from J; bases unmatched to any gene: 5. The CDR3 extends over 17 amino acids. Germline V lookup: CDR1 MNHEY, CDR2 SVGEGT. The CDR3 loop is CASSLGTSGISYNEQFF. As DNA, the CDR3 is TGTGCCAGCAGCCTAGGGACTAGCGGGATCTCCTACAATGAGCAGTTCTTC.

The chain has TRBV6-5 and TRBJ2-2; possibly TRBD1 for D (6 bases). The CDR3 is made up of 15 amino acids. Trimming removed 6 bases from V and 4 bases from J, with 15 bases in between. Germline assignment: CDR1 MNHEY and CDR2 SVGAGI. This chain's CDR3 is CASSPRTEPTGELFF. The DNA for the CDR3 is TGTGCCAGCAGCCCACGGACAGAACCCACCGGGGAGCTGTTTTTT.

The V and J genes are TRBV2 and TRBJ2-3; tentative D call: TRBD2 (6 bases). CDR1 is SNHLY and CDR2 is FYNNEI in the germline V gene. The CDR3 has 16 residues. The V gene lost 8 bases and the J gene lost 6 bases, with 24 bases spanning the gap. CDR3 nucleotides: TGTGCCAGCGCTAAGGCGGAGGGTCCGTTGGGGGATACGCAGTATTTT. This sequence encodes CASAKAEGPLGDTQYF. The full variable domain, completed using reference TRBV2 and TRBJ2-3, is EPEVTQTPSHQVTQMGQEVILRCVPISNHLYFYWYRQILGQKVEFLVSFYNNEISEKSEIFDDQFSVERPDGSNFTLKIRSTKLEDSAMYFCASAKAEGPLGDTQYFGPGTRLTVL.

There are a few counts of this clone. V usage is TRBV11-1 and J usage is TRBJ2-1; TRBD2 is a possible D gene (6 bases). The CDR3 length is 15 residues. The germline V gene encodes CDR1 SGHAT and CDR2 FQDESV (reference sequence). V was trimmed by 2 bases and J by 6 bases, leaving 14 bases between them. CDR3 loop: CASSLRRETSNEQFF. The CDR3 DNA is TGTGCCAGCAGCTTACGGCGGGAAACGAGCAATGAGCAGTTCTTC.

The genes are TRBV28 and TRBJ1-1; the D gene is possibly TRBD1 (6 bases). CDR3 length: 12 amino acids. Trimming took 6 bases from V and 6 from J, leaving 11 bases between them. Looked up from germline, CDR1 is MDHEN and CDR2 is SYDVKM. The CDR3 sequence is CASSPQGSEAFF. CDR3 nucleotide sequence: TGTGCCAGCAGCCCTCAGGGGTCTGAAGCTTTCTTT.

The sample holds one count of this clone. V and J are TRBV6-5 and TRBJ2-7; no reliable D call. This CDR3 has 12 residues. The germline V gene has CDR1 MNHEY and CDR2 SVGAGI. V was pared by 6 bases and J by 0 bases, with 6 bases between. CDR3 amino acids: CASSYSSYEQYF. The CDR3 nucleotides read TGTGCCAGCAGCTATAGCTCCTACGAGCAGTACTTC.

The V gene is TRBV11-2, the J gene TRBJ2-7; perhaps TRBD1 as D (6 bases). The CDR3 has 13 amino acids. CDR1 is SGHAT and CDR2 is FQNNGV in the germline V gene. V lost 7 bases, J lost 6 bases, and 16 bases lay in between. CDR3 nucleotide sequence: TGTGCCAGCAAAGGCGACAGGCCCGGCGAGCAGTACTTC. Translating it yields CASKGDRPGEQYF.

This clone was observed a single time. V usage is TRBV5-1 and J usage is TRBJ1-2; 10 positions match TRBD1. Germline loops: CDR1 SGHRS, CDR2 YFSETQ. The CDR3 contains 15 residues. After removal of 0 bases from V and 5 bases from J, the junction contained 4 bases not matched to a gene. CDR3 nucleotides: TGCGCCAGCAGCTTGGCAGGGACAGGGGATTATGGCTACACCTTC. Residues: CASSLAGTGDYGYTF.